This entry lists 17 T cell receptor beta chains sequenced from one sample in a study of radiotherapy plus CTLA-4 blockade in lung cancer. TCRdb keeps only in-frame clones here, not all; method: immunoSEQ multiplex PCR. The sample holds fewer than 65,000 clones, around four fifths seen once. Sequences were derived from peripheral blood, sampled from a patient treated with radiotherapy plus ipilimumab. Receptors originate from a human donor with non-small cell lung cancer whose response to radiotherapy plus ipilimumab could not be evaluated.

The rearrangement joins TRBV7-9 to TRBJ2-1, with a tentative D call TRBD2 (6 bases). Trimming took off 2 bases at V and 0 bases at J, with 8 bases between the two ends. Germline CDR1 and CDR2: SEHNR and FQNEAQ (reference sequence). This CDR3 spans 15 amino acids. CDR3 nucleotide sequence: TGTGCCAGCAGCTTATACGGGAGCTCCTACAATGAGCAGTTCTTC. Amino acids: CASSLYGSSYNEQFF.

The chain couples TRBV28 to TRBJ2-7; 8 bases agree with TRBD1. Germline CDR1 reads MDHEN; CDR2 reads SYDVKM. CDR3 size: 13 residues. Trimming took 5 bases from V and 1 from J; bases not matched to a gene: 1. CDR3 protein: CASSTGGSYEQYF. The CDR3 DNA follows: TGTGCCAGCAGTACAGGGGGGTCCTACGAGCAGTACTTC.

CDR3 protein: CASSLSVTYLNTEAFF. The CDR3 region has the DNA TGCGCCAGCAGCTTGTCCGTTACGTACTTGAACACTGAAGCTTTCTTT. The V gene is TRBV5-1, the J gene TRBJ1-1; unclear D gene. With 1 base removed from V and 0 bases from J, the gap between germline ends came to 13 bases. The CDR3 has 16 residues. Germline V CDR1 and CDR2: SGHRS, YFSETQ.

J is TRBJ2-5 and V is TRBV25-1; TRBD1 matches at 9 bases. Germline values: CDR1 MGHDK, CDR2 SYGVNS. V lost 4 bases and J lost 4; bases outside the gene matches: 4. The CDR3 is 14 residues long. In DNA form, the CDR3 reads TGTGCCAGCAGTGGTACAGGGGGCGGAGAGACCCAGTACTTC. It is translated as CASSGTGGGETQYF. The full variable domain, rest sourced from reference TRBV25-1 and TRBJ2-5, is EADIYQTPRYLVIGTGKKITLECSQTMGHDKMYWYQQDPGMELHLIHYSYGVNSTEKGDLSSESTVSRIRTEHFPLTLESARPSHTSQYLCASSGTGGGETQYFGPGTRLLVL.

The CDR3 region is CSVEVQTNTGELFF. The CDR3 DNA follows: TGCAGCGTTGAAGTACAGACGAACACCGGGGAGCTGTTTTTT. The genes are TRBV29-1 and TRBJ2-2; D uncertain. CDR1 and CDR2 from the germline V gene are SQVTM and ANQGSEA. Trimming pared 1 base from V and 0 bases from J, leaving 6 bases between. This CDR3 region has 14 residues.

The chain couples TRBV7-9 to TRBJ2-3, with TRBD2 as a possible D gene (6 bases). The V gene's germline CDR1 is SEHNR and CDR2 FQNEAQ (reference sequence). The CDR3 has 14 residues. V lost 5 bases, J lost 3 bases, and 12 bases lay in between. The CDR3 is CASSPGGATDTQYF. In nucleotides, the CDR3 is TGTGCCAGCAGCCCCGGAGGGGCGACAGATACGCAGTATTTT.

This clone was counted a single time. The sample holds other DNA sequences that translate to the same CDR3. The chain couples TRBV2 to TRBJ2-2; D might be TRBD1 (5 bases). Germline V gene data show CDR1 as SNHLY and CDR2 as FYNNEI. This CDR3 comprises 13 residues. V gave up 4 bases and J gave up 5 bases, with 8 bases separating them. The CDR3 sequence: CASSGQLTGELFF. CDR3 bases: TGTGCCAGCAGTGGACAGCTTACCGGGGAGCTGTTTTTT.

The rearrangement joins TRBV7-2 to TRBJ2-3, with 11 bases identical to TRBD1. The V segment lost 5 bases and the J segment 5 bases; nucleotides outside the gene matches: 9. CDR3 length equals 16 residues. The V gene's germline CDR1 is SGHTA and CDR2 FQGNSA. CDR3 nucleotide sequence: TGTGCCAGCAGCCTCAATCCGGGACAGGGGGTAGATACGCAGTATTTT. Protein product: CASSLNPGQGVDTQYF.

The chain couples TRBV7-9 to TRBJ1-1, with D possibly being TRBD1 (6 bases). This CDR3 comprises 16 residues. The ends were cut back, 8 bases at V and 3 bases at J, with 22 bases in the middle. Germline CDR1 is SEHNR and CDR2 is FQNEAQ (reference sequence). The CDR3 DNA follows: TGTGCCAGCGGGGGCAGGGCCTATGCGGGGGACACTGAAGCTTTCTTT. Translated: CASGGRAYAGDTEAFF.

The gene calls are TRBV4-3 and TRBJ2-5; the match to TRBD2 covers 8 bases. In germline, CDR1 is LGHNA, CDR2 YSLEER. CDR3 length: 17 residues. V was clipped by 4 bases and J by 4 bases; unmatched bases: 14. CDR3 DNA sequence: TGCGCCAGCAGCCCCTCCCGGAGCAGCGGGAGTACAGAGACCCAGTACTTC. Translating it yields CASSPSRSSGSTETQYF.

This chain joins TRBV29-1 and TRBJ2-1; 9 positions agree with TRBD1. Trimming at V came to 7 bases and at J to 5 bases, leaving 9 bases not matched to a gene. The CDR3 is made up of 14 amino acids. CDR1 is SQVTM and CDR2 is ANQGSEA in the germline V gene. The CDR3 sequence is CSATGTGSHNEQFF. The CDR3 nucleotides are TGCAGCGCTACAGGGACAGGGTCCCACAATGAGCAGTTCTTC.

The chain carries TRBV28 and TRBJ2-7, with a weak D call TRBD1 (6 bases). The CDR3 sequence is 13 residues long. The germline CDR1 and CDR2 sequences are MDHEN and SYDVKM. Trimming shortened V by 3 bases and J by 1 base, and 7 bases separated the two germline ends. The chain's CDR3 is CASSFGQSYEQYF. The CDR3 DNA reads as TGTGCCAGCAGTTTCGGACAGTCCTACGAGCAGTACTTC.

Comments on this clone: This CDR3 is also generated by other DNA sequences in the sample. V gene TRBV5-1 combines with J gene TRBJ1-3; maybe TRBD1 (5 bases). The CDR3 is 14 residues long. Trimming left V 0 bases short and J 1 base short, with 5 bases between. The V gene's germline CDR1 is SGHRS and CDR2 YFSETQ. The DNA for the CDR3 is TGCGCCAGCAGCTTGGCAGGGTCTGGAAACACCATATATTTT. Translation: CASSLAGSGNTIYF.

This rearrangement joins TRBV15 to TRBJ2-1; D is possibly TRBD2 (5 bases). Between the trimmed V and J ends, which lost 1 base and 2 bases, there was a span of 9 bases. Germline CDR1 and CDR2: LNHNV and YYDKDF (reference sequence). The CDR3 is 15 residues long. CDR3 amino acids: CATSRGRETYNEQFF. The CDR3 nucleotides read TGTGCCACCAGCAGAGGTAGGGAGACCTACAATGAGCAGTTCTTC.

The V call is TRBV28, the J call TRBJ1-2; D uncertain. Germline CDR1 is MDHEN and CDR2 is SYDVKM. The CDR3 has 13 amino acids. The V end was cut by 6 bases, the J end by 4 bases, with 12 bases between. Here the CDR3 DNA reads TGTGCCAGCAGGATCGGACTATCCTATGGCTACACCTTC. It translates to CASRIGLSYGYTF.

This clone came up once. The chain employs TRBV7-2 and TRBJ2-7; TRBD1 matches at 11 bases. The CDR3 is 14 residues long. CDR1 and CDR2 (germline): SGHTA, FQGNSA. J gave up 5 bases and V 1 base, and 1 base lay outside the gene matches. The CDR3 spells CASSLGTGGNEQYF. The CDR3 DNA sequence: TGTGCCAGCAGCTTAGGGACAGGGGGCAACGAGCAGTACTTC.

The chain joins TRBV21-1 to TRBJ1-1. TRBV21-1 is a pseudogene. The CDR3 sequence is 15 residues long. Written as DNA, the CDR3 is TGTGCCAGCAGCCCAGGAGGGGAATTGAACACTGAAGCTTTCTTT. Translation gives CASSPGGELNTEAFF.